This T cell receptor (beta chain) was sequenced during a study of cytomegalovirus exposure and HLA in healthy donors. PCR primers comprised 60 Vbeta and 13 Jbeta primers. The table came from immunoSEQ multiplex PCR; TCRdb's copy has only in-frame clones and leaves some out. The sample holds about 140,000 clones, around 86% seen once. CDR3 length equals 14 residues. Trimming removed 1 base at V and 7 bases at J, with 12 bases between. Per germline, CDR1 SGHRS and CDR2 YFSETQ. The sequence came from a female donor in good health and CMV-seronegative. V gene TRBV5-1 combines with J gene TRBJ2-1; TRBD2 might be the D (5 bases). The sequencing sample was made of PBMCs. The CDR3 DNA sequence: TGCGCCAGCAGCTTGCTACGAGGGAATAATGAGCAGTTCTTC. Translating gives CASSLLRGNNEQFF.